The present TCR beta chain was sequenced within a study of blood T cell repertoires in COVID-19 (dated by TCRdb to 2018 to 2020). About the study as a whole: The collaborator samples originated in the United States, Italy and Spain and spanned the acute and convalescent phases of COVID-19. The prospective study material was composed of cDNA or gDNA derived from T cells, B-cell-depleted T cells, or PBMCs. Subjects who had been exposed to COVID-19, were actively infected with it, or had recovered from it provided the deeply sampled blood TCRbeta repertoires that made up the dataset. A freely available public database, intended as a resource for researchers studying the immune response to SARS-CoV-2, is where the repertoires were released. Samples were obtained from the ongoing ImmuneRACE study (first 160 participants) and from 1,254 subjects provided by 6 global collaborators. Nearly every sample came with metadata listing a de-identified subject ID, COVID-19 status, age in years and sex. HLA class I and class II types, where available, came from metadata supplied by the sample provider rather than from assay-based typing.

One collaborating source in Seattle enrolled patients during active infection and followed them longitudinally through the course of disease. Each collaborating institution followed its own protocols to collect whole blood in K2EDTA tubes. Collaborator samples were shipped for TCRbeta analysis as frozen whole blood, isolated PBMCs, or DNA extracted from either sample type. TCRbeta CDR3 regions were amplified from genomic DNA using the immunoSEQ Assay, a bias-controlled multiplex PCR. Turning to the authors' computational methods: The number of nucleated cells in each sample was estimated from the amplification of reference gene primers within the assay. To quantify the absolute abundance of each unique TCRbeta CDR3 rearrangement, sequence reads were collapsed and filtered. For each sample, productive Simpson clonality was calculated as the square root of Simpson's diversity index over productive rearrangements. TCRdb carries this immuneACCESS record with in-frame sequences only. Its versions omit some clonotypes, under half of them owing to an unresolved V gene in the studies checked, with the rest unexplained. V and J calls and clone size are those listed in that table; D and trimming were worked out from the DNA. The sample yields some 200,000 clones; around 86% were counted once. Of the sample, approximately 5% falls within the top ten clones.

General conclusions and limits of the study: How much clinical and demographic metadata was included differed by source and by participant, and the metadata was provided uncurated.

Here V drops 6 bases and J drops 4 bases, and the junction holds 3 bases not matched to any gene. Taken from the germline V gene (reference sequence), the CDR1 and CDR2 loops are MNHEY and SMNVEV. The CDR3 holds 13 amino acids from the cysteine to the phenylalanine. Only the CDR3 DNA stays, 39 bases, in frame from base 1. Concerning this clone itself: It has no known antigen specificity. No much larger clone exists at a distance of one base, and base qualities are not known.

Source material: peripheral blood. The TCR sequence derives from a woman aged 65 to 85 with COVID-19, enrolled during active disease. The chain is made from TRBV27 and TRBJ1-5; the central 7 bases match TRBD1. The DNA reads as follows: TGTGCCAGCAGGGAACAGGGGAATCAGCCCCAGCATTTT. Translated, this is CASREQGNQPQHF.